These 29 T cell receptor beta chains originate from one sample sequenced in a study of T cell repertoires in cytomegalovirus infection. Antigens of these TCRs are unknown. One entry per CDR3 protein results from TCRdb running MiXCR on the reads. The table has 150,000 or so distinct CDR3 sequences, 20% to 25% seen once. Sequenced material: CD8+ T cells from cultured PBMCs, taken from culture after CMV antigen stimulation. Receptors originate from a human donor in good health (CMV status not recorded). Some clones in this sample may be carry-over from other donors' samples.

The V and J genes are TRBV29-1 and TRBJ2-5; perhaps TRBD2 as D (5 bases). The V end was cut by 7 bases, the J end by 6 bases, with 15 bases between. Germline-derived CDR1 and CDR2 are SQVTM and ANQGSEA. The CDR3 runs 12 residues. CDR3 nucleotides: TGCAGCGCCCTGGAGGAGAGACAGACCCAGTACTTC. This gives the protein CSALEERQTQYF.

The chain has TRBV7-9 and TRBJ1-1, with TRBD1 matching 8 bases. This CDR3 has 17 residues. V lost 0 bases and J lost 0; bases outside the gene matches: 6. The germline gives CDR1 SEHNR, CDR2 FQNEAQ (reference sequence). The CDR3 is CASSLATGGFMNTEAFF. The CDR3 region has the DNA TGTGCCAGCAGCTTAGCCACAGGGGGTTTCATGAACACTGAAGCTTTCTTT.

The table lists this clonotype with many counts. This chain joins TRBV7-2 and TRBJ1-4; TRBD1 aligns across 7 bases. CDR1 SGHTA and CDR2 FQGNSA come from the germline V gene. The CDR3 is 15 residues long. V trimming: 1 base; J trimming: 11 bases; junction bases outside the gene matches: 10. CDR3 sequence: CASSLEQGGLRKLFF. CDR3 coding DNA: TGTGCCAGCAGCTTAGAGCAGGGGGGATTGCGGAAACTGTTTTTT.

The gene calls are TRBV2 and TRBJ2-3; no clear D. Trimming left V 8 bases short and J 1 base short, with 10 bases between. Germline assignment: CDR1 SNHLY and CDR2 FYNNEI. This CDR3 region has 13 residues. CDR3 loop: CASLSRGTDTQYF. Written as DNA, the CDR3 is TGTGCCAGCTTGAGCCGGGGCACAGATACGCAGTATTTT.

This clonotype was observed a few times. The rearrangement uses TRBV6-2 or TRBV6-3 and TRBJ2-2, with D uncertain. There are 15 residues in the CDR3. Germline-derived CDR1 and CDR2 are MNHEY and SVGEGT. V lost 4 bases to trimming and J lost 6 bases, with 15 bases between them. CDR3 bases: TGTGCCAGCAGTTGGACCCACCACCGCCCCGGGGAGCTGTTTTTT. Translating it yields CASSWTHHRPGELFF.

The chain carries TRBV6-5 and TRBJ2-3; 7 bases fit TRBD2. CDR3 length: 15 amino acids. V lost 0 bases to trimming and J lost 4 bases; unmatched junction nucleotides: 4. From germline, CDR1 is MNHEY and CDR2 SVGAGI. The CDR3 sequence: CASSYSMGGADTQYF. The CDR3 DNA follows: TGTGCCAGCAGTTACTCAATGGGGGGGGCAGATACGCAGTATTTT.

The V call is TRBV12-3 or TRBV12-4, the J call TRBJ1-2, with 7 bases aligning to TRBD1. The CDR3 contains 15 residues. The ends lost 6 bases at V and 0 bases at J; junction bases unmatched: 7. Here the CDR3 reads CASSPWDSSNYGYTF. CDR3 coding DNA: TGTGCCAGCAGCCCATGGGACAGTTCTAACTATGGCTACACCTTC.

This chain connects TRBV7-2 to TRBJ1-1, with TRBD1 identical over 10 bases. The CDR3 has 17 residues. With V trimmed by 6 bases and J by 6 bases, 16 bases remained unmatched. The germline V gene encodes CDR1 SGHTA and CDR2 FQGNSA. In DNA, the CDR3 is TGTGCCAGCAGGGCACCCGGGACAGGGGTTAAAGAGGCTGAAGCTTTCTTT. Translated, it gives CASRAPGTGVKEAEAFF.

This clonotype was counted between two and nine times. The chain carries TRBV4-1 and TRBJ1-1, with 7 nucleotides matching TRBD1. Unmatched junction bases numbered 9, after V lost 4 bases and J lost 1 base. From germline, CDR1 is MGHRA and CDR2 YSYEKL. CDR3 size: 16 residues. The CDR3 reads CASSRDSGQSNTEAFF. The DNA for the CDR3 is TGCGCCAGCAGCCGCGACTCGGGACAGTCGAACACTGAAGCTTTCTTT.

This clonotype was seen at least ten times. The V gene is TRBV7-9, the J gene TRBJ2-3; TRBD2 aligns across 11 bases. V shed 4 bases, J shed 4 bases, and the junction held 7 bases outside the gene matches. Germline CDR1 SEHNR, CDR2 FQNEAQ (reference sequence). CDR3 length: 16 amino acids. The CDR3 here is CASSSPTSGNPDTQYF. CDR3 in DNA: TGTGCCAGCAGCTCTCCGACTAGCGGGAACCCAGATACGCAGTATTTT.

The chain recombines TRBV27 with TRBJ1-6; 9 bases agree with TRBD1. V shed 6 bases, J shed 7 bases, and the junction held 7 bases outside the gene matches. The CDR3 runs 15 residues. The germline gives CDR1 MNHEY, CDR2 SMNVEV (reference sequence). The CDR3, as DNA: TGTGCCAGCAGGGTGGACAGGGGCAGGAATTCACCCCTCCACTTT. This gives the protein CASRVDRGRNSPLHF.

J is TRBJ1-2 and V is TRBV6-5; D is perhaps TRBD1 (5 bases). This CDR3 has 14 amino acids. Germline CDR1 reads MNHEY; CDR2 reads SVGAGI. V was clipped by 3 bases and J by 4 bases, with 12 bases between them. DNA of the CDR3: TGTGCCAGCAGTTATGGGGGGGGGTCCTATGGCTACACCTTC. It yields the protein CASSYGGGSYGYTF.

The chain is built from TRBV7-8 and TRBJ2-3; TRBD1 is a possible D gene (5 bases). The germline gives CDR1 SGHVS, CDR2 FQNEAQ. The V end lost 6 bases, the J end lost 4 bases, and 20 bases lay between the germline ends. This CDR3 comprises 16 residues. The CDR3 here is CASRPRSGHRPDTQYF. The CDR3 DNA reads TGTGCCAGCAGACCCCGTTCCGGACATAGACCAGATACGCAGTATTTT.

This clonotype came up a few times. The rearrangement joins TRBV7-9 to TRBJ2-4; a weak D match, TRBD1 (7 bases). CDR1 is SEHNR and CDR2 is FQNEAQ in the germline V gene (reference sequence). V gave up 5 bases and J gave up 10 bases, with 18 bases separating them. The CDR3 is 14 residues long. Here the CDR3 DNA reads TGTGCCAGCAGCCCCCCCCGGGACAGCGGGATTCAGTACTTC. Translation: CASSPPRDSGIQYF.

The chain joins TRBV7-3 to TRBJ1-1; no definite D call. Trimming shortened V by 4 bases and J by 2 bases, and 14 bases separated the two germline ends. Germline loops: CDR1 SGHTA, CDR2 FQGTGA. This CDR3 is 15 amino acids long. This chain's CDR3 is CASSSPRTDNTEAFF. The CDR3 DNA is TGTGCCAGCAGCTCCCCCCGGACGGATAACACTGAAGCTTTCTTT.

The sample holds many counts of this clonotype. CDR3 in amino acids: CASSGAWGETQYF. The CDR3 DNA reads TGTGCCAGCAGCGGAGCCTGGGGTGAGACCCAGTACTTC. This chain links TRBV7-9 with TRBJ2-5, with unresolved D. This CDR3 is built from 13 residues. V gave up 5 bases and J gave up 5 bases, with 12 bases separating them. CDR1 and CDR2 (germline): SEHNR, FQNEAQ (reference sequence).

The rearrangement joins TRBV2 to TRBJ2-2; a weak D match, TRBD1 (6 bases). The CDR3 spans 15 residues. The germline V and J ends were trimmed by 6 bases and 1 base, with 12 bases remaining between them. In germline, CDR1 is SNHLY, CDR2 FYNNEI. In nucleotides, the CDR3 is TGTGCCAGCAGCCCAGGGGACATGAACACCGGGGAGCTGTTTTTT. As protein: CASSPGDMNTGELFF.

The genes are TRBV7-6 and TRBJ1-4, with TRBD1 matching over 8 bases. Germline lookup yields CDR1 SGHVS and CDR2 FNYEAQ. The CDR3 contains 18 residues. Unmatched junction bases numbered 7, after V lost 1 base and J lost 0 bases. CDR3 nucleotides: TGTGCCAGCAGCTTAGGCCCCGGGACAGGAGCAACTAATGAAAAACTGTTTTTT. It codes for CASSLGPGTGATNEKLFF.

The sample holds a few counts of this clonotype. The chain recombines TRBV7-8 with TRBJ2-7; 7 nucleotides agree with TRBD1. The V segment lost 3 bases and the J segment 7 bases; nucleotides outside the gene matches: 12. This CDR3 region has 15 residues. The germline V gene has CDR1 SGHVS and CDR2 FQNEAQ. Written as DNA, the CDR3 is TGTGCCAGCAGCTTCGCCCAGGGGGTCCCCAGGGAGCAGTACTTC. Translation: CASSFAQGVPREQYF.

CDR3 protein: CSARNRAGRTDTQYF. Here the CDR3 DNA reads TGCAGTGCTAGAAATAGGGCAGGGCGGACAGATACGCAGTATTTT. V gene TRBV20-1 combines with J gene TRBJ2-3; D might be TRBD1 (5 bases). The V gene's germline CDR1 is DFQATT and CDR2 SNEGSKA (reference sequence). Trimming stripped 2 bases from V and 3 bases from J, with 15 bases between. This CDR3 contains 15 residues.

A few counts support this clonotype. The chain has TRBV4-3 and TRBJ1-2; D is perhaps TRBD1 (5 bases). CDR3 length: 15 residues. Trimming removed 0 bases from V and 7 bases from J, with 15 bases in between. Germline V lookup: CDR1 LGHNA, CDR2 YSLEER. The CDR3 here is CASSQDRAGRSGYTF. The CDR3 bases are TGCGCCAGCAGCCAAGATCGGGCAGGGAGGTCTGGCTACACCTTC.

CDR3 sequence: CASSQQGIPGQGRVRSYTEAFF. In DNA form, the CDR3 reads TGCGCCAGCAGCCAACAAGGCATCCCGGGACAGGGGAGAGTTCGGTCGTACACTGAAGCTTTCTTT. The rearrangement uses TRBV4-3 and TRBJ1-1; TRBD1 aligns across 10 bases. Looked up from germline, CDR1 is LGHNA and CDR2 is YSLEER. V shed 2 bases and J 3 bases; nucleotides not matched to a gene: 24. This CDR3 has 22 amino acids.

The chain couples TRBV12-3 or TRBV12-4 to TRBJ2-3; TRBD1 might be the D (6 bases). The CDR3 is 16 amino acids. V dropped 4 bases and J dropped 2 bases, with 16 bases sitting between them. CDR3 DNA: TGTGCCAGCAGTTCACCTACAGGGACCTCCACAGATACGCAGTATTTT. Amino acids: CASSSPTGTSTDTQYF.

CDR3 bases: TGTGCCAGCAGCCCCGGGAACCCTTCACCCCTCCACTTT. The encoded protein is CASSPGNPSPLHF. The chain employs TRBV7-8 and TRBJ1-6; D not resolved. The CDR3 consists of 13 residues. Germline V gives CDR1 SGHVS, CDR2 FQNEAQ. V was shortened by 5 bases and J by 9 bases, with 11 bases between the two germline ends. Complete variable domain (other parts from reference TRBV7-8 and TRBJ1-6): GAGVSQSPRYKVAKRGQDVALRCDPISGHVSLFWYQQALGQGPEFLTYFQNEAQLDKSGLPSDRFFAERPEGSVSTLKIQRTQQEDSAVYLCASSPGNPSPLHFGNGTRLTVT.

The V gene is TRBV7-3, the J gene TRBJ2-5; D is tentatively TRBD1 or TRBD2 (5 bases each). This CDR3 region has 15 residues. Germline V gives CDR1 SGHTA, CDR2 FQGTGA. Trimming stripped 4 bases from V and 5 bases from J, with 17 bases between. DNA for the CDR3: TGTGCCAGCAGCTCGACCGGGACCGTTGGTGAGACCCAGTACTTC. It yields the protein CASSSTGTVGETQYF.

This clonotype was seen more than once but under ten times. This rearrangement joins TRBV11-2 to TRBJ2-1; 8 bases match TRBD2. The germline CDR1 and CDR2 sequences are SGHAT and FQNNGV. The CDR3 has 15 residues. V gave up 6 bases and J gave up 2 bases; unmatched junction bases: 6. CDR3 loop: CASSISGATYNEQFF. The CDR3 DNA is TGTGCCAGCAGTATTAGCGGGGCGACCTACAATGAGCAGTTCTTC.

J is TRBJ1-6 and V is TRBV2; the D gene is possibly TRBD1 (5 bases). This CDR3 comprises 11 residues. The V gene lost 5 bases and the J gene lost 13 bases, with 9 bases spanning the gap. The V gene's germline CDR1 is SNHLY and CDR2 FYNNEI. CDR3 DNA: TGTGCCAGCAGTAATCGGGGGCCCCTCCACTTT. Residues: CASSNRGPLHF.

Only a few counts were recorded for this clonotype. The chain joins TRBV7-8 to TRBJ1-6, with D possibly being TRBD1 (5 bases). The CDR3 covers 16 residues. With 3 bases removed from V and 4 bases from J, the gap between germline ends came to 13 bases. Looked up from germline, CDR1 is SGHVS and CDR2 is FQNEAQ. CDR3 nucleotides: TGTGCCAGCAGCTTGGACATAAGGGTTTATAATTCACCCCTCCACTTT. Protein product: CASSLDIRVYNSPLHF.

This clonotype was recorded a few times. V usage is TRBV6-5 and J usage is TRBJ2-7, with no clear D. The CDR3 has 15 amino acids. V was cut by 0 bases and J by 3 bases, with 12 bases left in between. Germline values: CDR1 MNHEY, CDR2 SVGAGI. The CDR3 here is CASSYSRATSYEQYF. DNA of the CDR3: TGTGCCAGCAGTTACTCCCGGGCCACCAGCTACGAGCAGTACTTC.